This is a list of T cell receptor beta chains from one sample in a study of STAT3 mutations in large granular lymphocyte leukemia. Sequencing was performed with immunoSEQ multiplex PCR; in TCRdb, only in-frame clones are kept and a portion is missing. Seen here are 9,500 to 13,000 clones, roughly 55% observed once, and the top ten hold approximately 8.9%. Source material: peripheral blood mononuclear cells. These receptors were taken from a boy under 18 with T-cell large granular lymphocyte leukemia. Some clones in this sample may be carry-over from other donors' samples. Each CDR3 is given with its conserved first and last residue. The order of the fields is CDR3 length, J gene, clone size, D gene, V gene, CDR3 protein, CDR3 DNA. A D gene is named only where the DNA matches it firmly. Clone size is shown for a subset of rows, as once, few, many or a class of expanded clone.

cdr3_length: 15; j_call: TRBJ2-7; clone_size: .; d_call: .; v_call: TRBV25-1; cdr3_aa: CASSESWGASYEQYF; cdr3_nt: TGTGCCAGCAGTGAATCCTGGGGGGCCTCCTACGAGCAGTACTTC
cdr3_length: 18; j_call: TRBJ1-3; clone_size: .; d_call: .; v_call: TRBV4-1; cdr3_aa: CASSQLGGAQHSGNTIYF; cdr3_nt: TGCGCCAGCAGCCAACTAGGAGGGGCCCAACACTCTGGAAACACCATATATTTT
cdr3_length: 13; j_call: TRBJ1-2; clone_size: few; d_call: .; v_call: TRBV25-1; cdr3_aa: CASSEQGIDGYTF; cdr3_nt: TGTGCCAGCAGTGAGCAGGGAATTGATGGCTACACCTTC
cdr3_length: 14; j_call: TRBJ1-2; clone_size: .; d_call: TRBD1; v_call: TRBV30; cdr3_aa: CAWSVQTGPYGYTF; cdr3_nt: TGTGCCTGGAGTGTACAGACAGGGCCCTATGGCTACACCTTC
cdr3_length: 15; j_call: TRBJ1-3; clone_size: .; d_call: .; v_call: TRBV5-1; cdr3_aa: CASSLWGSSGNTIYF; cdr3_nt: TGCGCCAGCAGCTTGTGGGGATCCTCTGGAAACACCATATATTTT
cdr3_length: 14; j_call: TRBJ2-5; clone_size: few; d_call: .; v_call: TRBV5-1; cdr3_aa: CASSFWLAKETQYF; cdr3_nt: TGCGCCAGCAGCTTCTGGCTAGCGAAAGAGACCCAGTACTTC
cdr3_length: 14; j_call: TRBJ2-3; clone_size: .; d_call: .; v_call: TRBV5-4; cdr3_aa: CASSRAGLGDTQYF; cdr3_nt: TGTGCCAGCAGCCGCGCCGGTTTAGGAGATACGCAGTATTTT
cdr3_length: 14; j_call: TRBJ1-5; clone_size: few; d_call: TRBD1; v_call: TRBV29-1; cdr3_aa: CSAKLGGSNQPQHF; cdr3_nt: TGCAGCGCCAAGTTAGGGGGCAGCAATCAGCCCCAGCATTTT
cdr3_length: 16; j_call: TRBJ1-4; clone_size: once; d_call: TRBD1; v_call: TRBV7-9; cdr3_aa: CASSLMRDSLNEKLFF; cdr3_nt: TGTGCCAGCAGCTTAATGAGGGACAGCCTAAATGAAAAACTGTTTTTT
cdr3_length: 14; j_call: TRBJ1-1; clone_size: few; d_call: TRBD1; v_call: TRBV28; cdr3_aa: CASSLQGTGTEAFF; cdr3_nt: TGTGCCAGCAGTCTCCAAGGGACAGGGACTGAAGCTTTCTTT
cdr3_length: 16; j_call: TRBJ2-1; clone_size: .; d_call: TRBD2; v_call: TRBV18; cdr3_aa: CASSPGLAGFYNEQFF; cdr3_nt: TGTGCCAGCTCTCCCGGACTAGCGGGGTTCTACAATGAGCAGTTCTTC
cdr3_length: 15; j_call: TRBJ2-7; clone_size: few; d_call: .; v_call: TRBV5-1; cdr3_aa: CASSLGQPISYEQYF; cdr3_nt: TGCGCCAGCAGCCTAGGACAGCCGATCTCCTACGAGCAGTACTTC
cdr3_length: 13; j_call: TRBJ2-4; clone_size: .; d_call: TRBD1; v_call: TRBV14; cdr3_aa: CASSQEVGQGGHF; cdr3_nt: TGTGCCAGCAGCCAAGAAGTGGGACAGGGTGGGCACTTC
cdr3_length: 15; j_call: TRBJ2-7; clone_size: .; d_call: TRBD1; v_call: TRBV13; cdr3_aa: CASSLGGQGPYEQYF; cdr3_nt: TGTGCCAGCAGCCTAGGAGGACAGGGCCCGTACGAGCAGTACTTC